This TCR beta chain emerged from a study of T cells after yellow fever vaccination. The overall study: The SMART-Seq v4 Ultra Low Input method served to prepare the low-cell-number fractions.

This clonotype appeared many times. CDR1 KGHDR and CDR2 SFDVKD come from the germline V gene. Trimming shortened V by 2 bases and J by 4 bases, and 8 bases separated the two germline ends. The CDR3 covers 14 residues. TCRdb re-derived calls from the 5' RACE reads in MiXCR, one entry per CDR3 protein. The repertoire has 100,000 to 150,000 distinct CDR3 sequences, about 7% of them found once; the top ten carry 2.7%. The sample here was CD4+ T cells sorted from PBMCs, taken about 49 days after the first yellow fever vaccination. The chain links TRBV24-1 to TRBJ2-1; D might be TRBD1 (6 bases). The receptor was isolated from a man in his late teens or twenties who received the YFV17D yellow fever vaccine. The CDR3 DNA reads TGTGCCACCAGTGATTCCGGACAGTACAATGAGCAGTTCTTC. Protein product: CATSDSGQYNEQFF.